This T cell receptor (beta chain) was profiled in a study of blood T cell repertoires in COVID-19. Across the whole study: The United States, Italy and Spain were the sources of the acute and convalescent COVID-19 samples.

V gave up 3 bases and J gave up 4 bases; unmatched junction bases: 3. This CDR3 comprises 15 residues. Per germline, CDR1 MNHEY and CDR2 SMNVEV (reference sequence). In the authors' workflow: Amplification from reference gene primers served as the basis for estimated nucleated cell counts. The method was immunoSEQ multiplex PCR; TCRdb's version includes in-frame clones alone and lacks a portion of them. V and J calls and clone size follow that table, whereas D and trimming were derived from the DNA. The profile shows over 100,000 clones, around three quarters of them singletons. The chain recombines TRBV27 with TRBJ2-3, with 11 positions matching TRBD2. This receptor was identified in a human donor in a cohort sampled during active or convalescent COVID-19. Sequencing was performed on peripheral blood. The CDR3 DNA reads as TGTGCCAGCAGTTTTAGCGGGGGGGCCGCAGATACGCAGTATTTT. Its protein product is CASSFSGGAADTQYF.